The entry below describes one T cell receptor (beta chain). What it recognizes is unknown. Clones were sequenced by immunoSEQ multiplex PCR, and TCRdb holds only the in-frame ones, with some missing. Among tens of thousands of clones listed, approximately 92% were seen once. The data derive from a study of OX40 agonist ivuxolimab in advanced cancers. Whole-study context: Anti-PD-1, anti-PD-L1 or anti-CTLA-4 therapy given earlier was allowed, and 35% to 50% had some. Study-wide findings and caveats: Researchers did not establish what antigens the expanded peripheral T cells target. Low normalized clonal expansion also occurred in some nonresponding patients.

The CDR3 sequence is 13 residues long. V lost 4 bases, J lost 4 bases, and 11 bases lay in between. Germline CDR1 reads SGHDT; CDR2 reads YYEEEE. The TCR originated in an adult with an advanced solid tumor such as melanoma, head and neck, liver or kidney cancer. The specimen comprised CD4+ or CD8+ T cells sorted from blood, sampled in a trial of the OX40 agonist ivuxolimab. The chain combines TRBV5-6 with TRBJ1-1; no firm D call. Here the CDR3 reads CASSATWITEAFF. CDR3 nucleotides: TGTGCCAGCAGCGCTACATGGATCACTGAAGCTTTCTTT.